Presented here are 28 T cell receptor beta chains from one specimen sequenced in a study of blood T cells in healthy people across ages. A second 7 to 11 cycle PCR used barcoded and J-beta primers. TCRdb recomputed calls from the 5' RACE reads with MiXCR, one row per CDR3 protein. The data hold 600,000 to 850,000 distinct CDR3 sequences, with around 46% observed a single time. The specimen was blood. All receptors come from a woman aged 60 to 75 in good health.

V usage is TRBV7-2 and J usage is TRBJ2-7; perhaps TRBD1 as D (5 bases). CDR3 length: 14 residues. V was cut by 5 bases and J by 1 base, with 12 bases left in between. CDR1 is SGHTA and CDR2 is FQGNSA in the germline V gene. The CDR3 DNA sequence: TGTGCCAGCAGCCTTCAGACAGCGTCCTACGAGCAGTACTTC. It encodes CASSLQTASYEQYF.

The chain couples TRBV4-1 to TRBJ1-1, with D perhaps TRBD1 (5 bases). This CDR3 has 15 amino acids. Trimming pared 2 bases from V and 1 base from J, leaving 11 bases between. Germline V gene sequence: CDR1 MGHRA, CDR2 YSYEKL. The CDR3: CASSQKAGGNTEAFF. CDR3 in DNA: TGCGCCAGCAGCCAAAAAGCGGGGGGGAACACTGAAGCTTTCTTT.

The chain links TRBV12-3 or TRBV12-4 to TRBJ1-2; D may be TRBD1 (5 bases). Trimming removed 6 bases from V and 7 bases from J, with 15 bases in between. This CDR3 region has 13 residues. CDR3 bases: TGTGCCAGCAGCCGAGTCGGGGCCTTTGGCTACACCTTC. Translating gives CASSRVGAFGYTF.

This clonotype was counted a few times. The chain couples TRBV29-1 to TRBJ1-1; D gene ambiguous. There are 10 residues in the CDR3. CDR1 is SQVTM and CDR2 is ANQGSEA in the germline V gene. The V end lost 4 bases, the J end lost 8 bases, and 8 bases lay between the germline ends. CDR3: CSVVQQEAFF. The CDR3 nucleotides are TGCAGCGTTGTACAGCAGGAAGCTTTCTTT.

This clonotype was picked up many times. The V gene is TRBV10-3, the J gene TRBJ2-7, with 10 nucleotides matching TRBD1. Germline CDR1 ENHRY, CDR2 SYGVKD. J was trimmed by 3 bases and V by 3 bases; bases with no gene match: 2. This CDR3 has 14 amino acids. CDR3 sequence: CAISDGTGVYEQYF. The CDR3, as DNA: TGTGCCATCAGTGACGGGACAGGGGTCTACGAGCAGTACTTC.

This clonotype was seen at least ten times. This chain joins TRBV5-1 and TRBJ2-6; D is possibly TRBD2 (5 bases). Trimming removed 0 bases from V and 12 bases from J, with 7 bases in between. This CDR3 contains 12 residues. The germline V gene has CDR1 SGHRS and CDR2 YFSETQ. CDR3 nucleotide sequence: TGCGCCAGCAGCTTGGCCCGGGGCGTCCTGACTTTC. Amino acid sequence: CASSLARGVLTF.

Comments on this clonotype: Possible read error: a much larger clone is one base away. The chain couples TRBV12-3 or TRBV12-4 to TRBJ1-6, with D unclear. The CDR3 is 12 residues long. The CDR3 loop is CASSLADSPPHF. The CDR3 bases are TGTGCCAGCAGTTTGGCAGATTCACCCCCCCACTTT.

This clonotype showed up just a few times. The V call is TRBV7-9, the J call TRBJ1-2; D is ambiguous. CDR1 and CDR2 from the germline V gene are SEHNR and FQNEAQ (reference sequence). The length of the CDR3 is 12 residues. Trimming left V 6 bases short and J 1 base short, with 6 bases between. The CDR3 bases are TGTGCCAGCAGTTCCAATAACTATGGCTACACCTTC. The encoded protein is CASSSNNYGYTF.

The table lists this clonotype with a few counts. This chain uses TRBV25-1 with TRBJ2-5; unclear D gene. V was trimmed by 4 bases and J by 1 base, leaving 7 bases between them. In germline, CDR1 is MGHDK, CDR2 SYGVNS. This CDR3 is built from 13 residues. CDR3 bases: TGTGCCAGCAGTGGGTGGGGCCAAGAGACCCAGTACTTC. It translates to CASSGWGQETQYF.

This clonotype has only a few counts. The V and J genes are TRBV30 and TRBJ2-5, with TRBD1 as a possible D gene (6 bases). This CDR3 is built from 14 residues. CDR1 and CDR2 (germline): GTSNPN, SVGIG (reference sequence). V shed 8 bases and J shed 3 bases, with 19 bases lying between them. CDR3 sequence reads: CAGTSGTIKETQYF. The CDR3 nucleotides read TGTGCCGGAACTTCGGGGACAATAAAAGAGACCCAGTACTTC.

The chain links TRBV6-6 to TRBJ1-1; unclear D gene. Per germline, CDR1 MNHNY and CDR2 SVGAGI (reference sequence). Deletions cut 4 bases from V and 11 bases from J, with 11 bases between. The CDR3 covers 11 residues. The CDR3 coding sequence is TGTGCCAGCAGTTCCCTCGTGGGGGCTTTCTTT. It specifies CASSSLVGAFF.

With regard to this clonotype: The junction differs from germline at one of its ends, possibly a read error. The CDR3 sequence is CTSSVGGGHNEQFF. The CDR3 DNA is TGTACCAGCAGCGTAGGGGGGGGGCACAATGAGCAGTTCTTC. This chain connects TRBV9 to TRBJ2-1; tentatively, D is TRBD2 (7 bases). There are 14 residues in the CDR3. Germline CDR1 is SGDLS and CDR2 is YYNGEE.

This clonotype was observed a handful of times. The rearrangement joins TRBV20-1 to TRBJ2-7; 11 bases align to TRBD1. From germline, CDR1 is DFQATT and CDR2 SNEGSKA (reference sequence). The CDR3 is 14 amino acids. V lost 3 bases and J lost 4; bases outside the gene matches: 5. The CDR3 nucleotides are TGCAGTGCTAGTCCTGGACAGGGGGCGTACGAGCAGTACTTC. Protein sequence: CSASPGQGAYEQYF.

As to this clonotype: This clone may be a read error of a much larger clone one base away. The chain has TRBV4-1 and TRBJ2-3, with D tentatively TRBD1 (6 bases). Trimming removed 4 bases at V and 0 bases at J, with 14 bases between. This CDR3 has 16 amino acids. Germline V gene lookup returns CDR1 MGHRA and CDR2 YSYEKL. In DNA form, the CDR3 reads TGCGCCAGCAGCCGAGATGGACAGCCTAGCACAGATACGCAGTATTTT. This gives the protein CASSRDGQPSTDTQYF.

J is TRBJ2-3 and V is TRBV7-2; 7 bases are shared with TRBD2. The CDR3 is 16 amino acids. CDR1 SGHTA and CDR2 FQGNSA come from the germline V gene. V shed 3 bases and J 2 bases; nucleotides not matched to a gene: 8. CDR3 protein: CASSFIAGPPTDTQYF. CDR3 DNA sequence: TGTGCCAGCAGCTTCATAGCGGGCCCTCCCACAGATACGCAGTATTTT.

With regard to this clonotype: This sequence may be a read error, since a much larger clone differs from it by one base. CDR3 bases: TGCAGCGTGGAACTAGCGGGGGGGAGGGAGCAGTTCTTC. It specifies CSVELAGGREQFF. The chain couples TRBV29-1 to TRBJ2-1; 13 positions agree with TRBD2. V trimming: 6 bases; J trimming: 10 bases; junction bases outside the gene matches: 6. The CDR3 consists of 13 residues. Germline CDR1 SQVTM, CDR2 ANQGSEA.

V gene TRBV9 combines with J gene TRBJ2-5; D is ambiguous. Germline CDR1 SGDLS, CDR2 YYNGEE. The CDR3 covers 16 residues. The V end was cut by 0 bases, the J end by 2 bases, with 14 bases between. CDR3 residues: CASSVGNVDLQETQYF. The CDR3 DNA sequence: TGTGCCAGCAGCGTAGGGAATGTAGATTTACAAGAGACCCAGTACTTC. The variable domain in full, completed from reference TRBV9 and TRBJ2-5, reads DSGVTQTPKHLITATGQRVTLRCSPRSGDLSVYWYQQSLDQGLQFLIQYYNGEERAKGNILERFSAQQFPDLHSELNLSSLELGDSALYFCASSVGNVDLQETQYFGPGTRLLVL.

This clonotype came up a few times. The DNA of the CDR3 is TGTGCCAGCAGCGCCGGGACAGGGGAGACCCAGTACTTC. Its protein is CASSAGTGETQYF. The rearrangement uses TRBV9 and TRBJ2-5; 9 bases agree with TRBD1. The CDR3 is 13 residues long. The trim removed 3 bases at V and 5 bases at J, leaving 2 bases unmatched. Germline V CDR1 and CDR2: SGDLS, YYNGEE. The variable domain in full, with the rest retrieved from reference TRBV9 and TRBJ2-5, is DSGVTQTPKHLITATGQRVTLRCSPRSGDLSVYWYQQSLDQGLQFLIQYYNGEERAKGNILERFSAQQFPDLHSELNLSSLELGDSALYFCASSAGTGETQYFGPGTRLLVL.

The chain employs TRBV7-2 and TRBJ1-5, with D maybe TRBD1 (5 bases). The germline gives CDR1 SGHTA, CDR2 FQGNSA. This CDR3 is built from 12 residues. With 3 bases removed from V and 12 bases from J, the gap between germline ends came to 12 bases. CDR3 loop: CASSFGQGVQHF. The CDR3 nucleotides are TGTGCCAGCAGCTTCGGGCAGGGTGTCCAGCATTTT.

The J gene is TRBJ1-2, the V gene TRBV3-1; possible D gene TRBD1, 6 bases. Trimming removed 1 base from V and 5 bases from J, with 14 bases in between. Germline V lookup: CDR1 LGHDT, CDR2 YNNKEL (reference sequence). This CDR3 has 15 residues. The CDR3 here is CASSQGIGQPYGYTF. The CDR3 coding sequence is TGTGCCAGCAGCCAAGGTATAGGACAGCCGTATGGCTACACCTTC.

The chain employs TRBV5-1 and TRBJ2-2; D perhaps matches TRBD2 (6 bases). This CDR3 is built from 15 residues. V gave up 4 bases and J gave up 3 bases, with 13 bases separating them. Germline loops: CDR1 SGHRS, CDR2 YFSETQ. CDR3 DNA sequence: TGCGCCAGCAGCACCCGACTAGTCGACACCGGGGAGCTGTTTTTT. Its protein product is CASSTRLVDTGELFF.

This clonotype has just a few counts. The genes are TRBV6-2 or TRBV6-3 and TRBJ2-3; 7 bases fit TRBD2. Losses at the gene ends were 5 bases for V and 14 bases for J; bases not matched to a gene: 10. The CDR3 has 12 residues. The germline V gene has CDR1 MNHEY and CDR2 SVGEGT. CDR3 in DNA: TGTGCCAGCAGTAACCCGGGACTACGCGCGTATTTT. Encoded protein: CASSNPGLRAYF.

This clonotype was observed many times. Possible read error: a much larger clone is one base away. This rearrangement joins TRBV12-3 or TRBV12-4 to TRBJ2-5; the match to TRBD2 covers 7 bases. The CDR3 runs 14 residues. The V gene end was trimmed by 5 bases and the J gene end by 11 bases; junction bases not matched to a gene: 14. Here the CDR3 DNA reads TGTGCCAGCAGTACTAGCGCCTTTGGGAATGATCAGTACTTC. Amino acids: CASSTSAFGNDQYF.

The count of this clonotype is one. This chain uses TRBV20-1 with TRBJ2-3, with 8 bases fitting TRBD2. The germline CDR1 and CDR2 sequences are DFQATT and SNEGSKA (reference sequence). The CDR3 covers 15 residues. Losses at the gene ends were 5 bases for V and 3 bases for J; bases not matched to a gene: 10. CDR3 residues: CSAPYSGGFTDTQYF. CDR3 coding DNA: TGCAGTGCTCCTTACAGCGGGGGATTTACAGATACGCAGTATTTT.

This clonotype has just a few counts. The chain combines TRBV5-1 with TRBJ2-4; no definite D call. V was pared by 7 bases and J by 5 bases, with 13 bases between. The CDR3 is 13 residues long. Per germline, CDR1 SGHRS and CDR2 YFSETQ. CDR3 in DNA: TGCGCCAGCCGATCCTTACGTGAAAACATTCAGTACTTC. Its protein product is CASRSLRENIQYF.

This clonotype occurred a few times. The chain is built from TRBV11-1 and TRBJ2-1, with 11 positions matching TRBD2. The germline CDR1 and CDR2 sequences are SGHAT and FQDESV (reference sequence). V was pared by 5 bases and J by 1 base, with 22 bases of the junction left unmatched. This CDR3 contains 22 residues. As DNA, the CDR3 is TGTGCCAGCAGCACCCGTAGGTGGGAAGCCCCAACTAGCGGGGGTTCCTACAATGAGCAGTTCTTC. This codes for CASSTRRWEAPTSGGSYNEQFF. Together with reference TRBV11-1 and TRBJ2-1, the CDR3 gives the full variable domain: EAEVAQSPRYKITEKSQAVAFWCDPISGHATLYWYRQILGQGPELLVQFQDESVVDDSQLPKDRFSAERLKGVDSTLKIQPAELGDSAMYLCASSTRRWEAPTSGGSYNEQFFGPGTRLTVL.

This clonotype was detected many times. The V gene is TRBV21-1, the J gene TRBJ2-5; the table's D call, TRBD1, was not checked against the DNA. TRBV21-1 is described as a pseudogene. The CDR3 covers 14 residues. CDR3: CASSIRGTGETQYF. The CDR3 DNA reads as TGTGCCAGCAGCATCAGGGGAACTGGAGAGACCCAGTACTTC.

The CDR3 DNA reads as TGTGCCAGCAGTTTATCGGACAGGGTTTACGAGCAGTACTTC. Protein product: CASSLSDRVYEQYF. The chain links TRBV27 to TRBJ2-7; 8 nucleotides align to TRBD1. Germline CDR1 reads MNHEY; CDR2 reads SMNVEV (reference sequence). The CDR3 is made up of 14 amino acids. V lost 0 bases and J lost 4; bases outside the gene matches: 2.